Included here is one T cell receptor beta chain sequence, with context. The data were obtained in a study of cytotoxic CD8 clonotypes in ibrutinib-treated CLL. Clones were read by immunoSEQ multiplex PCR, and TCRdb kept only the in-frame ones, dropping some. The sample includes under 300,000 clones, about 72% of them seen just once. CDR1 SGDLS and CDR2 YYNGEE come from the germline V gene. The CDR3 runs 17 residues. Trimming left V 4 bases short and J 3 bases short, with 21 bases between. The sequence was obtained from a human donor with chronic lymphocytic leukemia. The rearrangement uses TRBV9 and TRBJ2-3; D gene uncertain. The input for sequencing was PBMCs, taken at disease progression, from a patient treated with ibrutinib. CDR3 DNA sequence: TGTGCCAGCAGCAAAGACCCTCCCGAGCAGTTGACAGATACGCAGTATTTT. As protein: CASSKDPPEQLTDTQYF.